Described below is a single TCR beta chain sequence and its context. As yet, its antigen is unknown. The source of the sample is a study of vaccination and CD4 T cells after COVID-19. Study in general: Overlapping SARS-CoV-2, HCoV-NL63, HCoV-OC43 and HCoV-229E spike peptides were used to stimulate cells.

With 0 bases removed from V and 5 bases from J, the gap between germline ends came to 14 bases. CDR1 is SGHRS, CDR2 YFSETQ, per germline. This CDR3 has 15 residues. The Oncomine TCR Beta short-read assay was applied to DNA of cultured CD4+ T cells. Via MiXCR, TCRdb re-called the PCR reads, giving one row per CDR3 protein. The sample records more than 10,000 distinct CDR3 sequences, over 45% being singletons. Treatment of the sample: roughly 10-day PBMC culture with coronavirus spike peptide pools or control peptides (ViraFEST assay). The J gene is TRBJ1-1, the V gene TRBV5-1; D may be TRBD1 (5 bases). The clonotype was recovered from a human donor who had recovered from COVID-19. The sample consisted of CD4+ T cells from blood, cultured in vitro. The CDR3 coding sequence is TGCGCCAGCAGCTTGGAAGGGGTGGAGGGGACTGAAGCTTTCTTT. This sequence encodes CASSLEGVEGTEAFF.